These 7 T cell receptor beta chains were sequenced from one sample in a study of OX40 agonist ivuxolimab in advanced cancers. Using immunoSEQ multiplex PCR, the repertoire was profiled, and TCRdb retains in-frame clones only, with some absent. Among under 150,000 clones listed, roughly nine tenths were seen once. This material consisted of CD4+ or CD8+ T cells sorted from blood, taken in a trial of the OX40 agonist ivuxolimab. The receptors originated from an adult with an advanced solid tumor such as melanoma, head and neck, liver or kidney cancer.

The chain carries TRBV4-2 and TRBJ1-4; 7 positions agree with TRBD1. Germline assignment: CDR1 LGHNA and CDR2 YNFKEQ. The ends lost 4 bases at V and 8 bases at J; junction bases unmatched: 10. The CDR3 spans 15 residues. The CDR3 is CASSLQEGAGEKLFF. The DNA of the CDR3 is TGTGCCAGCAGCCTACAGGAGGGGGCTGGAGAAAAACTGTTTTTT.

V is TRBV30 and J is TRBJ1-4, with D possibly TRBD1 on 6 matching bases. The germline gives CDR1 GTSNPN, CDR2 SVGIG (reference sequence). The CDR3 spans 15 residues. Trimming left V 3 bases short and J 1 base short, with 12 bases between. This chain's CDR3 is CAWRPGQLTNEKLFF. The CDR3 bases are TGTGCCTGGAGGCCTGGACAGTTAACTAATGAAAAACTGTTTTTT.

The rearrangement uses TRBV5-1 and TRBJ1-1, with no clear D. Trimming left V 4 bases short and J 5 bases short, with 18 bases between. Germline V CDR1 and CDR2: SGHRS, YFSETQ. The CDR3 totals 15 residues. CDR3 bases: TGCGCCAGCAGCCCATTCGGGAATAGTAGGACTGAAGCTTTCTTT. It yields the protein CASSPFGNSRTEAFF. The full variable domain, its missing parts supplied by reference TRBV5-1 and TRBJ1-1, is KAGVTQTPRYLIKTRGQQVTLSCSPISGHRSVSWYQQTPGQGLQFLFEYFSETQRNKGNFPGRFSGRQFSNSRSEMNVSTLELGDSALYLCASSPFGNSRTEAFFGQGTRLTVV.

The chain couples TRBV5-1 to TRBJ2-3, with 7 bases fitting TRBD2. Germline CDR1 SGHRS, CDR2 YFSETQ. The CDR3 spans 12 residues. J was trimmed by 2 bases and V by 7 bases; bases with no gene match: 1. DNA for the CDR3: TGCGCCAGCGGGACTAACACAGATACGCAGTATTTT. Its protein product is CASGTNTDTQYF.

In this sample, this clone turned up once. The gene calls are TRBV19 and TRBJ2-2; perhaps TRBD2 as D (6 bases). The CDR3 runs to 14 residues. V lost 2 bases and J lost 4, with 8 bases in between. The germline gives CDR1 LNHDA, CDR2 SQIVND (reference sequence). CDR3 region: CASSIRGSTGELFF. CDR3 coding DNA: TGTGCCAGTAGTATACGGGGGAGCACCGGGGAGCTGTTTTTT.

The CDR3 DNA reads as TGCAGTGCTAGGGGACTAGCGGGGGCCTACTTC. Its translation is CSARGLAGAYF. The V and J genes are TRBV20-1 and TRBJ2-7; TRBD2 matches at 14 bases. Germline V gene lookup returns CDR1 DFQATT and CDR2 SNEGSKA (reference sequence). Trimming removed 3 bases from V and 13 bases from J; junction bases left unmatched: 2. The CDR3 length is 11 residues.

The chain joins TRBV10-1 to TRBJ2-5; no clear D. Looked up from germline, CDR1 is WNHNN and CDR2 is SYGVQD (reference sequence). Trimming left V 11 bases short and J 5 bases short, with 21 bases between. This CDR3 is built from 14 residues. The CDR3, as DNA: TGCGCCTACCCACCACTCCTGTCTTTGGAGACCCAGTACTTC. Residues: CAYPPLLSLETQYF.